The following is a TCR beta chain sequence with its context. The antigen remains unidentified. The data were taken from a study of T cell repertoires in cytomegalovirus infection. Study-wide background: It was recently identified HLA-C-restricted and well-studied HLA-B-restricted CMV epitopes that the study used. Indications came from public TCR beta signatures; they pointed to CMV infection and to a matching HLA type.

Notes on the study in general: Summed public TCR beta family frequency identified CMV carriers bearing the relevant HLA. The response measured ex vivo was dominated by TCR beta clonotypes (HLA-C-restricted and CMV-specific).

TCRdb re-analysed the reads in MiXCR, keeping a single row per CDR3 protein. The table lists about 920,000 distinct CDR3 sequences, 25% to 40% of them singletons. This TCR was sampled from a human donor in good health (CMV status not recorded). Some clones in this sample may be carry-over from other donors' samples. Sequences were derived from cultured CD8+ T cells from PBMCs, sampled from culture after CMV antigen stimulation.

DNA for the CDR3: TGTGCCAGCAGCCCACACAGGAAGGGGGAAAACACTGAAGCTTTCTTT. Protein: CASSPHRKGENTEAFF. V usage is TRBV14 and J usage is TRBJ1-1; D is possibly TRBD1 (6 bases). Germline V gives CDR1 SGHDN, CDR2 FVKESK. Trimming shortened V by 4 bases and J by 2 bases, and 17 bases separated the two germline ends. The CDR3 is 16 amino acids.